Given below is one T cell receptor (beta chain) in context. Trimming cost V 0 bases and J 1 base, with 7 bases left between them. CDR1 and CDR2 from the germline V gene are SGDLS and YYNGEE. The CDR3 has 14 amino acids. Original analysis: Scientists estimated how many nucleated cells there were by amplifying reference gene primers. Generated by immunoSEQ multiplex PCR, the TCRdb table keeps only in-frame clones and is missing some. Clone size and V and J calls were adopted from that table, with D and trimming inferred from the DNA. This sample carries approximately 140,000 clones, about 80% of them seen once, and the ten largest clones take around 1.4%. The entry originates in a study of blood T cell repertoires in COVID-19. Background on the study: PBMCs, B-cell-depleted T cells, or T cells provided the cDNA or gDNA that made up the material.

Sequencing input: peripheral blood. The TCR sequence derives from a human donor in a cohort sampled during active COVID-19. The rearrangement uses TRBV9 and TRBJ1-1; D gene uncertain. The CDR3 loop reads CASSVDSSNTEAFF. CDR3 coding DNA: TGTGCCAGCAGCGTAGATTCCTCGAACACTGAAGCTTTCTTT.